This TCR beta chain was profiled in a study of metastatic and nonmetastatic thyroid tumors. Study-wide background: The authors compared repertoires across blood and tumor or nodule tissue from malignant and benign thyroid patients.

Study conclusions and caveats: Relative to benign nodules, malignant thyroid tumors were reportedly characterized by significantly elevated TCR beta diversity in blood and tumor.

No patient had received any treatment before thyroid surgery. CDR3 length: 11 amino acids. Trimming removed 4 bases from V and 4 bases from J, with 4 bases in between. The V gene's germline CDR1 is MNHEY and CDR2 SVGAGI. This clone appeared a few times. Its antigen remains unidentified. Original analysis: A classifier for distant metastasis in papillary thyroid cancer was constructed using CDR3 differences observed across clinicopathological groups. TCRdb re-analyzed the PCR reads through MiXCR. TCRdb, not the original authors, processed these V and J calls. Seen here are about 38,000 clones, about 26% observed once, and the top ten hold approximately 10%.

The sequenced material came from blood. The receptor comes from a male donor with papillary thyroid cancer or a benign thyroid nodule (not recorded which). Some clones in this sample may be carry-over from other donors' samples. The V call is TRBV6-5, the J call TRBJ1-2; D unresolved. The CDR3 region is CASSSSYGYTF. CDR3 bases: TGTGCCAGCAGTTCATCCTATGGCTACACCTTC.